The T cell receptor (beta chain) described here comes from a study of T cell changes during pregnancy in multiple sclerosis. Germline CDR1 is LNHDA and CDR2 is SQIVND (reference sequence). The junction had 5 bases not matched to a gene; V was cut back by 5 bases and J by 3 bases. The CDR3 has 15 amino acids. This table comes from immunoSEQ multiplex PCR, and its TCRdb copy is limited to in-frame clones, with some not included. Of tens of thousands of clones listed, around 94% are singletons. This receptor was taken from a female donor with multiple sclerosis, enrolled in a pregnancy study. The sequencing here drew on CD8+ T cells from peripheral blood mononuclear cells, taken after pregnancy. This sequence joins TRBV19 and TRBJ2-7; 12 bases agree with TRBD1. The CDR3 protein is CASSPGTGGLYEQYF. CDR3 nucleotides: TGTGCCAGTAGTCCGGGGACAGGGGGCCTCTACGAGCAGTACTTC.